These T cell receptor beta chains were read from a single sample in a study of CD8+CD57+ T cells in acquired aplastic anemia. TCRdb reprocessed the reads via MiXCR and lists one record per CDR3 protein. The table lists some 190,000 distinct CDR3 sequences, under 55% of them singletons, with 2.5% to 3.5% in the top ten. Sequencing input: sorted CD4+, CD8+, or CD8+CD57+ T cells (not recorded which) from PBMCs. The receptors shown here come from a human donor in good health. Both conserved end residues are part of each CDR3. The order of the fields is V gene, J gene, D gene, CDR3 protein. The D gene is left open where the match is weak.

V gene: TRBV12-3/TRBV12-4; J gene: TRBJ2-7; D gene: TRBD1; CDR3 protein: CASSFGTGRRYF
V gene: TRBV7-9; J gene: TRBJ2-4; D gene: .; CDR3 protein: CASMETGQNIQYF
V gene: TRBV19; J gene: TRBJ2-7; D gene: .; CDR3 protein: CASKVSSGIYEQYF
V gene: TRBV6-5; J gene: TRBJ1-1; D gene: .; CDR3 protein: CASSSAMGGAEAFF
V gene: TRBV14; J gene: TRBJ2-2; D gene: TRBD1; CDR3 protein: CASSQTGYTGELFF
V gene: TRBV5-6; J gene: TRBJ2-3; D gene: TRBD2; CDR3 protein: CASSLFTSGRPDTQYF
V gene: TRBV29-1; J gene: TRBJ1-1; D gene: .; CDR3 protein: CSGSYYPMNTEAFF
V gene: TRBV5-1; J gene: TRBJ2-7; D gene: TRBD1; CDR3 protein: CASSLQGMGPYEQYF
V gene: TRBV18; J gene: TRBJ2-7; D gene: .; CDR3 protein: CASSPPAGSYEQYF
V gene: TRBV20-1; J gene: TRBJ2-3; D gene: .; CDR3 protein: CSALADTQYF
V gene: TRBV5-1; J gene: TRBJ2-4; D gene: TRBD1; CDR3 protein: CASSRGQGVGNIQYF
V gene: TRBV19; J gene: TRBJ1-2; D gene: TRBD1; CDR3 protein: CASSIAAGGVYGYTF
V gene: TRBV2; J gene: TRBJ2-5; D gene: .; CDR3 protein: CASSDPLETSETQYF
V gene: TRBV28; J gene: TRBJ2-7; D gene: .; CDR3 protein: CASGARGIPSYEQYF
V gene: TRBV7-9; J gene: TRBJ2-5; D gene: .; CDR3 protein: CASSFAIQETQYF
V gene: TRBV7-9; J gene: .; D gene: TRBD1; CDR3 protein: CASTSGGSYEQFF
V gene: TRBV10-3; J gene: TRBJ1-2; D gene: TRBD1; CDR3 protein: CAIRTQGAIGGYTF
V gene: TRBV11-1; J gene: TRBJ1-5; D gene: TRBD1; CDR3 protein: CASSFYDGTGFSNNQPQHF
V gene: TRBV24-1; J gene: TRBJ2-7; D gene: .; CDR3 protein: CATSDLLGSYEQYF
V gene: TRBV20-1; J gene: TRBJ2-2; D gene: TRBD2; CDR3 protein: CSAPKTSGRGVGGGELFF
V gene: TRBV5-4; J gene: TRBJ2-7; D gene: TRBD1; CDR3 protein: CASSLSGTGVGEQYF
V gene: TRBV4-1; J gene: TRBJ1-5; D gene: .; CDR3 protein: CASSRQDPSQPQHF
V gene: TRBV10-3; J gene: TRBJ2-7; D gene: TRBD1; CDR3 protein: CASTARDRGIYEQYF
V gene: TRBV25-1; J gene: TRBJ2-1; D gene: .; CDR3 protein: CASSDDRTGPEQFF
V gene: TRBV7-7; J gene: TRBJ2-7; D gene: .; CDR3 protein: CASSLSGTDSYEQYF
V gene: TRBV29-1; J gene: TRBJ1-2; D gene: .; CDR3 protein: CSVELTANGYAF
V gene: TRBV7-9; J gene: TRBJ1-2; D gene: .; CDR3 protein: CASSQTQMLYGYTF
V gene: TRBV2; J gene: TRBJ2-5; D gene: .; CDR3 protein: CASSEISNQETQYF
V gene: TRBV2; J gene: TRBJ1-6; D gene: TRBD1; CDR3 protein: CASSETDRRRSPLHF